The 9 T cell receptor beta chains reported below all come from one sample, sequenced in a study of cytotoxic CD8 clonotypes in ibrutinib-treated CLL. Profiled with immunoSEQ multiplex PCR; TCRdb holds only in-frame clones, not every one. Of roughly 150,000 clones in the sample, approximately 84% were seen once. The specimen comprised PBMCs, sampled after 24 months of ibrutinib treatment. The receptors come from a human donor with chronic lymphocytic leukemia.

The rearrangement joins TRBV19 to TRBJ2-1, with D possibly matching TRBD2 (5 bases). The V end lost 9 bases, the J end lost 0 bases, and 15 bases lay between the germline ends. CDR3 length: 15 amino acids. Germline loops: CDR1 LNHDA, CDR2 SQIVND (reference sequence). CDR3 amino acids: CASATREGSYNEQFF. CDR3 in DNA: TGTGCCAGCGCAACGAGGGAAGGCTCCTACAATGAGCAGTTCTTC.

V gene TRBV7-9 combines with J gene TRBJ1-2, with a weak D call TRBD1 (5 bases). There are 13 residues in the CDR3. V was shortened by 3 bases and J by 3 bases, with 8 bases between the two germline ends. The V gene's germline CDR1 is SEHNR and CDR2 FQNEAQ (reference sequence). CDR3 coding DNA: TGTGCCAGCAGCTTCCAGGGTGACTATGGCTACACCTTC. This translates into CASSFQGDYGYTF. Full variable domain (rest looked up from reference TRBV7-9 and TRBJ1-2): DTGVSQNPRHKITKRGQNVTFRCDPISEHNRLYWYRQTLGQGPEFLTYFQNEAQLEKSRLLSDRFSAERPKGSFSTLEIQRTEQGDSAMYLCASSFQGDYGYTFGSGTRLTVV.

This clone showed up just once. The chain uses TRBV9 and TRBJ2-2; TRBD2 aligns across 7 bases. Germline CDR1 SGDLS, CDR2 YYNGEE. The CDR3 is 15 amino acids. Trimming cost V 3 bases and J 4 bases; bases outside gene matches: 6. CDR3 residues: CASSGAGTTTGELFF. CDR3 bases: TGTGCCAGCAGCGGGGCCGGGACTACCACCGGGGAGCTGTTTTTT.

The chain uses TRBV19 and TRBJ2-1; TRBD2 aligns across 8 bases. Germline V gene sequence: CDR1 LNHDA, CDR2 SQIVND (reference sequence). The CDR3 length is 15 residues. Germline trimming cut 3 bases from V and 4 bases from J; bases unmatched to any gene: 5. CDR3 region: CASSIASGLYNEQFF. DNA of the CDR3: TGTGCCAGTAGTATTGCTAGCGGGCTTTACAATGAGCAGTTCTTC. Based on the CDR3 plus reference TRBV19 and TRBJ2-1, the full variable domain is DGGITQSPKYLFRKEGQNVTLSCEQNLNHDAMYWYRQDPGQGLRLIYYSQIVNDFQKGDIAEGYSVSREKKESFPLTVTSAQKNPTAFYLCASSIASGLYNEQFFGPGTRLTVL.

The chain has TRBV30 and TRBJ2-7, with 8 bases that match TRBD1. Trimming cost V 4 bases and J 5 bases; bases outside gene matches: 16. Germline CDR1 and CDR2: GTSNPN and SVGIG (reference sequence). The CDR3 is made up of 16 amino acids. The CDR3 region is CAWTHRWDRPPNEQYF. DNA of the CDR3: TGTGCCTGGACACACCGATGGGACAGGCCCCCTAACGAGCAGTACTTC. Supplemented by reference TRBV30 and TRBJ2-7, the full variable domain reads SQTIHQWPATLVQPVGSPLSLECTVEGTSNPNLYWYRQAAGRGLQLLFYSVGIGQISSEVPQNLSASRPQDRQFILSSKKLLLSDSGFYLCAWTHRWDRPPNEQYFGPGTRLTVT.

The chain couples TRBV7-2 to TRBJ2-7; 9 bases line up with TRBD1. Germline lookup yields CDR1 SGHTA and CDR2 FQGNSA. V shed 5 bases, J shed 2 bases, and the junction held 4 bases outside the gene matches. The CDR3 length is 14 residues. The DNA of the CDR3 is TGTGCCAGCAGCCCTAGGGACAGGGCCTACGAGCAGTACTTC. Amino acid sequence: CASSPRDRAYEQYF.

This clone was counted a single time. This chain uses TRBV20-1 with TRBJ2-5, with D possibly TRBD2 on 6 matching bases. With 6 bases removed from V and 5 bases from J, the gap between germline ends came to 10 bases. The CDR3 length is 11 residues. Germline V CDR1 and CDR2: DFQATT, SNEGSKA (reference sequence). This CDR3 reads CSAWDWETQYF. The CDR3 DNA is TGCAGTGCCTGGGACTGGGAGACCCAGTACTTC.

This chain uses TRBV19 with TRBJ2-7, with 8 bases matching TRBD1. Germline V gene data show CDR1 as LNHDA and CDR2 as SQIVND (reference sequence). This CDR3 is built from 11 residues. J lost 5 bases, V lost 9 bases, and 3 bases had no gene match. CDR3 DNA: TGTGCCAGCGGACAGGGCAACGAGCAGTACTTC. This sequence encodes CASGQGNEQYF. The whole variable domain, remainder taken from reference TRBV19 and TRBJ2-7, is DGGITQSPKYLFRKEGQNVTLSCEQNLNHDAMYWYRQDPGQGLRLIYYSQIVNDFQKGDIAEGYSVSREKKESFPLTVTSAQKNPTAFYLCASGQGNEQYFGPGTRLTVT.

The V and J genes are TRBV5-1 and TRBJ1-1; D is undetermined. Germline lookup yields CDR1 SGHRS and CDR2 YFSETQ. The CDR3 has 13 amino acids. V lost 1 base, J lost 2 bases, and 6 bases lay in between. The CDR3 region has the DNA TGCGCCAGCAGCTTGTCCTACAACACTGAAGCTTTCTTT. Residues: CASSLSYNTEAFF.